A selection of T cell receptor beta chains follows, all from one sample in a study of blood T cell repertoires in COVID-19. Data came from immunoSEQ multiplex PCR; TCRdb stores just in-frame clones and leaves some out. The data show about 270,000 clones, with approximately 90% seen just once and 2% to 3% held by the top ten. Material: PBMCs or T cells enriched from blood (not recorded which). These receptor sequences come from a woman aged 18-30 years who had recovered from COVID-19. CDR3s include the opening cysteine and the closing phenylalanine or tryptophan. Fields, in order: J gene, D gene, clone size, V gene, CDR3 protein, CDR3 DNA. D genes are given only for firm matches. Clone size, where shown, is once, few, many, or a class for clones that have expanded.

TRBJ2-7 TRBD2 - TRBV7-9 CASSLPLAGGPNEQYF TGTGCCAGCAGCTTACCACTAGCGGGGGGGCCCAACGAGCAGTACTTC
TRBJ2-5 TRBD2 - TRBV3-1/TRBV3-2 CASSQGVAGGPWETQYF TGTGCCAGCAGCCAAGGGGTAGCGGGGGGGCCTTGGGAGACCCAGTACTTC
TRBJ2-3 TRBD2 many TRBV6-1 CASSEAGGGAPDTQYF TGTGCCAGCAGTGAAGCGGGCGGGGGAGCCCCGGATACGCAGTATTTT
TRBJ1-2 TRBD1 few TRBV28 CATPGRTGGGGYGYTF TGTGCCACTCCCGGGAGGACAGGGGGCGGAGGGTATGGCTACACCTTC
TRBJ2-7 - - TRBV12-3/TRBV12-4 CASSLASYEQYF TGTGCCAGCAGTTTGGCCAGCTACGAGCAGTACTTC
TRBJ1-2 TRBD1 - TRBV7-9 CASSLGQGNYGYTF TGTGCCAGCAGCTTAGGACAGGGAAACTATGGCTACACCTTC
TRBJ1-2 TRBD1 - TRBV10-3 CASTGGLGYTF TGTGCCAGTACAGGGGGACTTGGCTACACCTTC
TRBJ2-7 TRBD1 - TRBV6-5 CASSFNRGDHYEQYF TGTGCCAGCAGTTTCAACAGGGGGGATCACTACGAGCAGTACTTC
TRBJ2-1 - - TRBV19 CASSMSPRNEQFF TGTGCCAGTAGTATGTCCCCCCGCAATGAGCAGTTCTTC
TRBJ2-3 - - TRBV5-4 CASSSGTGSTDTQYF TGTGCCAGCAGCAGCGGGACAGGCAGCACAGATACGCAGTATTTT
TRBJ1-1 - - TRBV14 CASSLQGNTEAFF TGTGCCAGCAGCCTACAGGGAAACACTGAAGCTTTCTTT
TRBJ1-2 TRBD1 - TRBV20-1 CSASAGTGINYGYTF TGCAGTGCTAGTGCCGGGACAGGGATTAACTATGGCTACACCTTC
TRBJ1-2 - - TRBV27 CASSLDGANYGYTF TGTGCCAGCAGTTTAGACGGAGCTAACTATGGCTACACCTTC
TRBJ2-7 TRBD1 - TRBV4-1 CASSPSPGTGDEQYF TGCGCCAGCAGCCCCTCGCCCGGGACAGGGGATGAGCAGTACTTC
TRBJ1-5 - - TRBV2 CASSEEVGQPQHF TGTGCCAGCAGTGAGGAGGTTGGCCAGCCCCAGCATTTT
TRBJ2-7 - - TRBV15 CATSSRQDSTYEQYF TGTGCCACCAGCAGCCGTCAGGACAGTACCTACGAGCAGTACTTC
TRBJ1-1 TRBD1 - TRBV3-1/TRBV3-2 CASSQQGEGGAFF TGTGCCAGCAGCCAGCAGGGGGAAGGTGGAGCTTTCTTT
TRBJ2-7 TRBD1 - TRBV5-1 CASSNQGAGEQYF TGCGCCAGCAGCAACCAGGGGGCCGGCGAGCAGTACTTC
TRBJ2-3 TRBD2 - TRBV9 CASGGSGETDTQYF TGTGCCAGCGGGGGTAGCGGGGAGACAGATACGCAGTATTTT
TRBJ2-5 - - TRBV4-2 CASSQVSSDETQYF TGTGCCAGCAGCCAAGTGAGTAGCGACGAGACCCAGTACTTC
TRBJ1-5 - - TRBV20-1 CSASITGNQPQHF TGCAGTGCTAGTATCACGGGTAATCAGCCCCAGCATTTT
TRBJ1-3 - - TRBV5-1 CASSLGSAGNTIYF TGCGCCAGCAGCTTGGGTTCCGCTGGAAACACCATATATTTT
TRBJ1-3 - - TRBV7-8 CASSFESSGNTIYF TGTGCCAGCAGCTTTGAGAGCTCTGGAAACACCATATATTTT